This entry describes one T cell receptor beta chain. The method was immunoSEQ multiplex PCR; TCRdb's version includes in-frame clones alone and lacks a portion of them. The sample includes approximately 130,000 clones, 90% to 98% of them seen just once. The data originate from a study of T cell changes during pregnancy in multiple sclerosis. The origin of this receptor is a female donor with multiple sclerosis, enrolled in a pregnancy study. The input for sequencing was peripheral blood, taken after pregnancy.

Here the CDR3 DNA reads TGTGCCTGGAGTTCAGGCCACCTCTATGGCTACACCTTC. This translates into CAWSSGHLYGYTF. The chain uses TRBV30 and TRBJ1-2; D remains unclear. Germline loops: CDR1 GTSNPN, CDR2 SVGIG (reference sequence). V shed 2 bases and J shed 4 bases, with 11 bases lying between them. The CDR3 length is 13 residues.